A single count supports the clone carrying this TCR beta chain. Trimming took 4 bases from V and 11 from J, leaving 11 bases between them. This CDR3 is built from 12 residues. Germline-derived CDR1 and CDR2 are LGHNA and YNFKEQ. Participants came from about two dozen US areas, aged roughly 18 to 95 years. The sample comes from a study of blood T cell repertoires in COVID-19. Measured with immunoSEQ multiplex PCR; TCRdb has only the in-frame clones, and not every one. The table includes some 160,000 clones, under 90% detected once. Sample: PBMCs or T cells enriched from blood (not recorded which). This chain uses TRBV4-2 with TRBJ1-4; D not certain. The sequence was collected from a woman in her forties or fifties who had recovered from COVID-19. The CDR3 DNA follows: TGTGCCAGCAGCCGCGGTCCAGCGAAACTGTTTTTT. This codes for CASSRGPAKLFF.